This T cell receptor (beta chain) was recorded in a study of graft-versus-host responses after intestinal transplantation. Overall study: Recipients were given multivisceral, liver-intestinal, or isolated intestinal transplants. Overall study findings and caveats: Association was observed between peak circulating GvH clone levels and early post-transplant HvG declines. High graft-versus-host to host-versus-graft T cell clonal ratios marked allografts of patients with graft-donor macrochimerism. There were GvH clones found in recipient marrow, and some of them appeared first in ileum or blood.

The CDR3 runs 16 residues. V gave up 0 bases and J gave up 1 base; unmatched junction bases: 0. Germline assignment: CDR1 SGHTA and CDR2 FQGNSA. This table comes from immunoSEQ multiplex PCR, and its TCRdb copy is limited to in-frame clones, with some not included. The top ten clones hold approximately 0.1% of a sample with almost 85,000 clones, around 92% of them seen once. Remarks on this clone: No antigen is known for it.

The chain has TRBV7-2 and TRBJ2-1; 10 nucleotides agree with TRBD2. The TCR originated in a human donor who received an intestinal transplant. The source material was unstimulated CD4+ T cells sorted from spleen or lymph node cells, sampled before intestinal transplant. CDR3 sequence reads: CASSLAAGGSYNEQFF. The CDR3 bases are TGTGCCAGCAGCTTAGCAGCGGGGGGGTCCTACAATGAGCAGTTCTTC.